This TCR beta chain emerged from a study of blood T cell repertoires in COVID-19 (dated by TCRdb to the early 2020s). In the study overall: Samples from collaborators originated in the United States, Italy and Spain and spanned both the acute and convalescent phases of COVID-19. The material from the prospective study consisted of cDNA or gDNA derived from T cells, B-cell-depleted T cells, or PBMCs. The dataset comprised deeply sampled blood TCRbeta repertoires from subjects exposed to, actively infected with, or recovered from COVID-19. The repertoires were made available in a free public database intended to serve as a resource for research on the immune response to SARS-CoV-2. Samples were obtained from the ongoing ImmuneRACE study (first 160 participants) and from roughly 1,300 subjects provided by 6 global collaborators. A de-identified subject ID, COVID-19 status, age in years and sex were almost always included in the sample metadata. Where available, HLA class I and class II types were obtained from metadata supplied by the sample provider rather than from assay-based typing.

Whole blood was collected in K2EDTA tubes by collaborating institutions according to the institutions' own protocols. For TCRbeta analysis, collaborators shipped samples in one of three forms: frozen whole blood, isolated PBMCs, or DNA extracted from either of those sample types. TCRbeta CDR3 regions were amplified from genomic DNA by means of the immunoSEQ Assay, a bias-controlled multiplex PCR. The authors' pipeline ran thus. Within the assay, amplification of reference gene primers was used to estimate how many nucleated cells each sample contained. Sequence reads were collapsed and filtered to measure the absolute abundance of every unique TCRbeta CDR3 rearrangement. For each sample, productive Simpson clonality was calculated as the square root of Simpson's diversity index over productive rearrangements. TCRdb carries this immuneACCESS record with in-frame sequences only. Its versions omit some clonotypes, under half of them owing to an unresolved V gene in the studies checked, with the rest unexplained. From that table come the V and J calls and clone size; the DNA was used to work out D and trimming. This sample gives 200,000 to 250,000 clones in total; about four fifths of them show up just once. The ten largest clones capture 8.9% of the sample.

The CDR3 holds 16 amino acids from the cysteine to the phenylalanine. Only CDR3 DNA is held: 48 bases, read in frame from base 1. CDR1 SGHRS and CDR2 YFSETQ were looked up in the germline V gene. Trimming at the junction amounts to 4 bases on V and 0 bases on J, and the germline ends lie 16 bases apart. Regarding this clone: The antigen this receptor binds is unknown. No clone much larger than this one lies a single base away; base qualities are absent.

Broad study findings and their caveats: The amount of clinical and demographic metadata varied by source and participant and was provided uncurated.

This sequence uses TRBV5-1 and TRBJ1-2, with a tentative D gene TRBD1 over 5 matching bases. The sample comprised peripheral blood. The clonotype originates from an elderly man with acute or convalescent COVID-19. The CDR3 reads CASSPGGNRANYGYTF. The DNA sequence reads TGCGCCAGCAGCCCGGGGGGGAACCGAGCTAACTATGGCTACACCTTC.